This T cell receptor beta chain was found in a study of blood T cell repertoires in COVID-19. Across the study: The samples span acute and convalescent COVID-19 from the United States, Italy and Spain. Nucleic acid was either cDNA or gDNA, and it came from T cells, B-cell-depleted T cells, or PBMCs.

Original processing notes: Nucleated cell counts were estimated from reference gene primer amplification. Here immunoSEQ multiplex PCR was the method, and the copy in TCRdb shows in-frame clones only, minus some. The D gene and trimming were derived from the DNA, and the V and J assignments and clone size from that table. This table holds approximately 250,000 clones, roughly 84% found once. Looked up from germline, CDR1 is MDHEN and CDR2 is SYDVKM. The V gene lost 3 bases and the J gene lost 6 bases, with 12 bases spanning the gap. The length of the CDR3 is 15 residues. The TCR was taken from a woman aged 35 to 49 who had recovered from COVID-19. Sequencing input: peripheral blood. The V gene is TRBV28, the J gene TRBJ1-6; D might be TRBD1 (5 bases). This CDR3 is CASSFGGVTNSPLHF. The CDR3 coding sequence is TGTGCCAGCAGTTTCGGGGGGGTTACTAATTCACCCCTCCACTTT. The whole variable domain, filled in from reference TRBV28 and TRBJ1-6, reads DVKVTQSSRYLVKRTGEKVFLECVQDMDHENMFWYRQDPGLGLRLIYFSYDVKMKEKGDIPEGYSVSREKKERFSLILESASTNQTSMYLCASSFGGVTNSPLHFGNGTRLTVT.